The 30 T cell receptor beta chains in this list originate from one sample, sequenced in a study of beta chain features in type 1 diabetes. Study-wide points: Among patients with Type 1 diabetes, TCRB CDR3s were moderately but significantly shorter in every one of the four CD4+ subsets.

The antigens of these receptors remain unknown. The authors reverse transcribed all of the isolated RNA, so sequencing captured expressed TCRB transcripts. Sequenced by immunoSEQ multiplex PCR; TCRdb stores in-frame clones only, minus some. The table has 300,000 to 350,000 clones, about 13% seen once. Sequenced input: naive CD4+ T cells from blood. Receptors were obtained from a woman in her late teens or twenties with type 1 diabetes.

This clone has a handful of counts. CDR3 coding DNA: TGTGCCAGCCGAAATAACGTAGAAGCGGGAGGCACAGATACGCAGTATTTT. Translating gives CASRNNVEAGGTDTQYF. The chain joins TRBV27 to TRBJ2-3; 8 bases are a match to TRBD2. This CDR3 contains 17 residues. Trimming cost V 8 bases and J 1 base; bases outside gene matches: 14. Germline lookup yields CDR1 MNHEY and CDR2 SMNVEV (reference sequence).

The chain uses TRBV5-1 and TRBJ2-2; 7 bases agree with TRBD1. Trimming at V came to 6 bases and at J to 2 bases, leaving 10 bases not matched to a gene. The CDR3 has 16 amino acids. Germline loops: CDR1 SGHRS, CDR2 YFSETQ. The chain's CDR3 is CASNFGTAKNTGELFF. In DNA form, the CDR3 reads TGCGCCAGCAACTTCGGGACAGCCAAAAACACCGGGGAGCTGTTTTTT.

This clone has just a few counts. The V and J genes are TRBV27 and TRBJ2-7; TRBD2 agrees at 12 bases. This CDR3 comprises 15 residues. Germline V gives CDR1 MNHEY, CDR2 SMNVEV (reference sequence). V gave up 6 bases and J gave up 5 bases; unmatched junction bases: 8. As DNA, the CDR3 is TGTGCCAGCAGGGACCTAGCGGGAGGGCTCAACGAGCAGTACGTC. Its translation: CASRDLAGGLNEQYV.

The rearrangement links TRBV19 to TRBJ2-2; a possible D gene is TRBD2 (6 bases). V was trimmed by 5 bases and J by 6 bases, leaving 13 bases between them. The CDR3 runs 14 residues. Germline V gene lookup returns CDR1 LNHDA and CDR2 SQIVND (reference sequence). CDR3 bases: TGTGCCAGTAGTGCTTCGACTAGTTCCGGGGAGCTGTTTTTT. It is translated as CASSASTSSGELFF.

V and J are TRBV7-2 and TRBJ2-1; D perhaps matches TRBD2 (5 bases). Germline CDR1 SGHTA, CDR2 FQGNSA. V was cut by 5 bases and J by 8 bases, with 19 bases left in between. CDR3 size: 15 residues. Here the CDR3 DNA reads TGTGCCAGCAGCCCAGCTAGCTGGAGTGTCCATGAGCAGTTCTTC. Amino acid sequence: CASSPASWSVHEQFF. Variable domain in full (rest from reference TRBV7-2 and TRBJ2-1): GAGVSQSPSNKVTEKGKDVELRCDPISGHTALYWYRQSLGQGLEFLIYFQGNSAPDKSGLPSDRFSAERTGGSVSTLTIQRTQQEDSAVYLCASSPASWSVHEQFFGPGTRLTVL.

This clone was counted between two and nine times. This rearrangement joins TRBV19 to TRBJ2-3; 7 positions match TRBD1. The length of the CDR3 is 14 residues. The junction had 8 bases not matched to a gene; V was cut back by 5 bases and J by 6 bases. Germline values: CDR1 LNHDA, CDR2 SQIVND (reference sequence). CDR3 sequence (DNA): TGTGCCAGTAGTGCCCGGACAGGAGTGGATACGCAGTATTTT. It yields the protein CASSARTGVDTQYF. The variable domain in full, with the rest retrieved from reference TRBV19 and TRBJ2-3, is DGGITQSPKYLFRKEGQNVTLSCEQNLNHDAMYWYRQDPGQGLRLIYYSQIVNDFQKGDIAEGYSVSREKKESFPLTVTSAQKNPTAFYLCASSARTGVDTQYFGPGTRLTVL.

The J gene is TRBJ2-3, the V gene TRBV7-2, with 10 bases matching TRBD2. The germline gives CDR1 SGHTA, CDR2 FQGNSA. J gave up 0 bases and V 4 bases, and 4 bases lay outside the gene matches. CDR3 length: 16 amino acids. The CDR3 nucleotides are TGTGCCAGCAGCTCCGCTAGCGGGAGTAGCACAGATACGCAGTATTTT. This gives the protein CASSSASGSSTDTQYF.

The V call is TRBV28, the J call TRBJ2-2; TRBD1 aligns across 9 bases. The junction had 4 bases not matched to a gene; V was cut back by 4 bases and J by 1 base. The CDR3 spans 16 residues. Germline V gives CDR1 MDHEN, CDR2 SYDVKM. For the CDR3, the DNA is TGTGCCAGCAGTTCCTCGGGACAGGGGAACACCGGGGAGCTGTTTTTT. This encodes CASSSSGQGNTGELFF.

In nucleotides, the CDR3 is TGTGCCATCGGGGACAGAGTCGATCAGCCCCAGCATTTT. Translated, it gives CAIGDRVDQPQHF. The chain links TRBV10-3 to TRBJ1-5; 7 bases map to TRBD1. The V gene end was trimmed by 8 bases and the J gene end by 5 bases; junction bases not matched to a gene: 6. The CDR3 loop spans 13 amino acids. CDR1 is ENHRY, CDR2 SYGVKD, per germline.

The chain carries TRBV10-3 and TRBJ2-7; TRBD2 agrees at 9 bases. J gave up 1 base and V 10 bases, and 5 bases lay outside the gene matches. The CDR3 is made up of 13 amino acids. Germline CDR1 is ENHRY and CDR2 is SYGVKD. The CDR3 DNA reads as TGTGCCACGGGACTAGCCGGGTCCTACGAGCAGTACGTC. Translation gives CATGLAGSYEQYV.

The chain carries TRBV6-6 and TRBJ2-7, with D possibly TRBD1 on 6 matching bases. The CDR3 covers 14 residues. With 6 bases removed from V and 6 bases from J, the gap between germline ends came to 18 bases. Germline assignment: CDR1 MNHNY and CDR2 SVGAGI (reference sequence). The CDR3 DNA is TGTGCCAGCAGCCTCCCCCCAGGGGATACCGAGCAGTACTTC. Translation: CASSLPPGDTEQYF.

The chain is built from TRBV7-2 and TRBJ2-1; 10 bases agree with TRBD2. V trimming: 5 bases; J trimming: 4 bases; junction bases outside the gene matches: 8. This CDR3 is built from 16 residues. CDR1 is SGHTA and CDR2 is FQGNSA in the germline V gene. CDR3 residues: CASSPTTSGTYNEQFF. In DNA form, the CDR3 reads TGTGCCAGCAGCCCCACCACTAGCGGGACGTACAATGAGCAGTTCTTC.

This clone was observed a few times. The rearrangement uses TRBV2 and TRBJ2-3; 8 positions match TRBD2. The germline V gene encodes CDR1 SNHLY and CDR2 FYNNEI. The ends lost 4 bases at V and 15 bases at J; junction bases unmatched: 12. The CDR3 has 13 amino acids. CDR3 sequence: CASSAGGPSPVYF. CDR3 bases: TGTGCCAGCAGTGCGGGAGGGCCGTCACCCGTATATTTT.

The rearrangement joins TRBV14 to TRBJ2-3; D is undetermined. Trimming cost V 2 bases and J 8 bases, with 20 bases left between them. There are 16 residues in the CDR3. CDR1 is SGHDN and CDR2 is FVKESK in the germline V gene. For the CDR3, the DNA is TGTGCCAGCAGCCAAAGACACGGCCATATTCTCTCTACGCAGTATTTT. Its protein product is CASSQRHGHILSTQYF.

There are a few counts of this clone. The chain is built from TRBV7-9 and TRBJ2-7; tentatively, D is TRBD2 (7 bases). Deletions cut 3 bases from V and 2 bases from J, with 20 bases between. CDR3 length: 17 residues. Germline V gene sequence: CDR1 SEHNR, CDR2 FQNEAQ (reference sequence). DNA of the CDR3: TGTGCCAGCAGCTTGGACCTGGGGGGGCTCCTCACCTACGAGCAGTACTTC. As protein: CASSLDLGGLLTYEQYF.

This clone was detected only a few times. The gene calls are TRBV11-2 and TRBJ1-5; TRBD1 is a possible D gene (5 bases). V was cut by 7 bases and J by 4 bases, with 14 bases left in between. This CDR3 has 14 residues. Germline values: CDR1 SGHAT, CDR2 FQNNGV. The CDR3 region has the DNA TGTGCCAGCACAGGCGGACAACCTAATCAGCCCCAGCATTTT. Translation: CASTGGQPNQPQHF. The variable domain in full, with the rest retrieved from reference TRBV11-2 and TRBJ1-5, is EAGVAQSPRYKIIEKRQSVAFWCNPISGHATLYWYQQILGQGPKLLIQFQNNGVVDDSQLPKDRFSAERLKGVDSTLKIQPAKLEDSAVYLCASTGGQPNQPQHFGDGTRLSIL.

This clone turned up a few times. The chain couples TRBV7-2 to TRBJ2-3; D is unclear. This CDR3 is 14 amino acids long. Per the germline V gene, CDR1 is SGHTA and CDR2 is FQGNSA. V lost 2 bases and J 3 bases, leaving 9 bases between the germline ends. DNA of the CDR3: TGTGCCAGCAGCTTATCGGTAACGACAGATACGCAGTATTTT. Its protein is CASSLSVTTDTQYF.

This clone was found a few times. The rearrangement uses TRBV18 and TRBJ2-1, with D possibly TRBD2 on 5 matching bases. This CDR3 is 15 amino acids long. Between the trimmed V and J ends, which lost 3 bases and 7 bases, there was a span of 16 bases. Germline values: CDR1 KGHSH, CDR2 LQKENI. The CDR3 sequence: CASSPALGPRNEQFF. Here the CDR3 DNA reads TGTGCCAGCTCACCTGCACTAGGGCCCAGGAATGAGCAGTTCTTC. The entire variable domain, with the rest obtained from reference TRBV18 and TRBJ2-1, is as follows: NAGVMQNPRHLVRRRGQEARLRCSPMKGHSHVYWYRQLPEEGLKFMVYLQKENIIDESGMPKERFSAEFPKEGPSILRIQQVVRGDSAAYFCASSPALGPRNEQFFGPGTRLTVL.

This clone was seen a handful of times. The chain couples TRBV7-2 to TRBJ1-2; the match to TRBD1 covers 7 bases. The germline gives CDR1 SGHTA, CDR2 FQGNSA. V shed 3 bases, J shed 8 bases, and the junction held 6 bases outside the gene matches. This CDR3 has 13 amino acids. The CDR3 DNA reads TGTGCCAGCAGCTTTGACAGGGTTCGAGGCTACACCTTC. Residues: CASSFDRVRGYTF.

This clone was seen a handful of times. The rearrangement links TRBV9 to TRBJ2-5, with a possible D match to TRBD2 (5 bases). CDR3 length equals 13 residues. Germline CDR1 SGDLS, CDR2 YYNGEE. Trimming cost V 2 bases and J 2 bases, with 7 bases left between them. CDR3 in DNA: TGTGCCAGCAGCGTTAGGGAGCAAGAGACCCAGTACTTC. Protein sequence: CASSVREQETQYF.

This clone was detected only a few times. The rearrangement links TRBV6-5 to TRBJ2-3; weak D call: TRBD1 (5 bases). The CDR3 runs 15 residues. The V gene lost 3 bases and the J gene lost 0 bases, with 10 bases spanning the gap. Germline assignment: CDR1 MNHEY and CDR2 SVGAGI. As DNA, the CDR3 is TGTGCCAGCAGTTATTCAGGGATAAGCACAGATACGCAGTATTTT. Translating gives CASSYSGISTDTQYF.

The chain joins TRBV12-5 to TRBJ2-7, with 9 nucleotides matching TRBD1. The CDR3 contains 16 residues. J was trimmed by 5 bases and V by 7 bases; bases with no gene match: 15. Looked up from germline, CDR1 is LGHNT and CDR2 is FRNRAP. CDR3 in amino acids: CASAGSGQGTFHEQYV. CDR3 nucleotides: TGTGCTAGTGCGGGTAGTGGACAGGGGACGTTCCACGAGCAGTACGTC.

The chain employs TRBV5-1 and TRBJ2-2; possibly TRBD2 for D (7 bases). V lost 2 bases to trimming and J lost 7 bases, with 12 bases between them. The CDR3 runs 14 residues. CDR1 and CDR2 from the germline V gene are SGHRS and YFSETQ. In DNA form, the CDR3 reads TGCGCCAGCAGCTTCGGGGGGCGCGGCGGGGAGCTGTTTTTT. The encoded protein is CASSFGGRGGELFF.

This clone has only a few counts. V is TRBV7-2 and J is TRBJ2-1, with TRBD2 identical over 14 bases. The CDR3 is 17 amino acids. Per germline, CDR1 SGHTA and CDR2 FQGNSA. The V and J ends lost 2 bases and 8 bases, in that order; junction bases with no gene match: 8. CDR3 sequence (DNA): TGTGCCAGCAGCTTACCAAAGACTAGCGGGAGGGCGTATGAGCAGTTCTTC. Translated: CASSLPKTSGRAYEQFF.

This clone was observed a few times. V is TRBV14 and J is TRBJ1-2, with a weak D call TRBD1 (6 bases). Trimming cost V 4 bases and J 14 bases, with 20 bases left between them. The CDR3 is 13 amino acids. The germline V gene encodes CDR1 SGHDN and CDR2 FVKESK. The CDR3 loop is CASSPQGTRSRTF. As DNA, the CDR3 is TGTGCCAGCAGCCCACAGGGTACCAGGTCGAGAACCTTC.

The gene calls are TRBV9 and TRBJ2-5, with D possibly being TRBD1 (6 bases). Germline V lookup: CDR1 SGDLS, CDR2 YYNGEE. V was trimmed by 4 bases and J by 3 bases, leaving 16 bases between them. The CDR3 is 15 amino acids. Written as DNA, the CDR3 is TGTGCCAGCAGCCCTGGGACACAGCAAAAAGAGACCCAGTACTTC. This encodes CASSPGTQQKETQYF.

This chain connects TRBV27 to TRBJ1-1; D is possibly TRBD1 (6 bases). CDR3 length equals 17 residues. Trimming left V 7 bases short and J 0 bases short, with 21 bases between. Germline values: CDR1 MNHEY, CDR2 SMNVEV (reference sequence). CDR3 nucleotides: TGTGCCAGCACCCTCGTGGGCGGGGGGCTGGTGAACACTGAAGCTTTCTTT. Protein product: CASTLVGGGLVNTEAFF.

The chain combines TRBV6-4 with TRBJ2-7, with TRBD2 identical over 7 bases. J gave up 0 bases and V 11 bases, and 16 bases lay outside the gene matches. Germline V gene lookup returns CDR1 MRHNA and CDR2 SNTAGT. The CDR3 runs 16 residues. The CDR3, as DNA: TGTGCCCCGTTATCCTGGGGGGGAGAAAGCTCCTACGAGCAGTACGTC. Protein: CAPLSWGGESSYEQYV.

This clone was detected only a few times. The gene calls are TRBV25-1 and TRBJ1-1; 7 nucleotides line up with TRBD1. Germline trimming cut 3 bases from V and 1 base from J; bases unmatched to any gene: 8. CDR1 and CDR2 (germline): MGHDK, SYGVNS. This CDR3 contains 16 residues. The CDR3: CASSDIPQGGNTEAFF. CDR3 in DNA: TGTGCCAGCAGTGATATCCCGCAGGGGGGGAACACTGAAGCTTTCTTT. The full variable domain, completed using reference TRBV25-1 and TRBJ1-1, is EADIYQTPRYLVIGTGKKITLECSQTMGHDKMYWYQQDPGMELHLIHYSYGVNSTEKGDLSSESTVSRIRTEHFPLTLESARPSHTSQYLCASSDIPQGGNTEAFFGQGTRLTVV.

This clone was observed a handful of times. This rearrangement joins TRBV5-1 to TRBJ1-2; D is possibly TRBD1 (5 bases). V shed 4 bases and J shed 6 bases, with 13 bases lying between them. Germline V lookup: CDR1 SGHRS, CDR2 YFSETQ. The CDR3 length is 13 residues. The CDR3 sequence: CASSAGPVNGYTF. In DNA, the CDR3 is TGCGCCAGCAGCGCGGGACCCGTAAATGGCTACACCTTC.